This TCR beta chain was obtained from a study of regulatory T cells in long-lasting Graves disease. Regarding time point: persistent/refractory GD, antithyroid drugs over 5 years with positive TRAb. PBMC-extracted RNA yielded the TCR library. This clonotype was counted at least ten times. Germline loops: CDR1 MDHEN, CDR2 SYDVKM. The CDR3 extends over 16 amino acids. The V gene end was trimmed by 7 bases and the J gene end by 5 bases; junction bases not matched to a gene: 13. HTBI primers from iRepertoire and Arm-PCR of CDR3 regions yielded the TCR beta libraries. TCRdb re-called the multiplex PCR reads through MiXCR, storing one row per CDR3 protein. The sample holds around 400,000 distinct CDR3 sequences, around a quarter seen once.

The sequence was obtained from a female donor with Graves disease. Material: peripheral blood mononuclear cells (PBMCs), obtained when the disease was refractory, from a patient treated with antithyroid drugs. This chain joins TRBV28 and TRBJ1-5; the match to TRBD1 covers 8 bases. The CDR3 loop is CASTSWTGSLDQPQHF. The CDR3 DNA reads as TGTGCCAGCACATCCTGGACAGGGTCTCTAGATCAGCCCCAGCATTTT.